This T cell receptor beta chain is from a study of blood T cell repertoires in COVID-19 (dated by TCRdb to between 2020 and 2021). Background for the entire study: Samples from collaborators originated in the United States, Italy and Spain and spanned both the acute and convalescent phases of COVID-19. Samples came from the ongoing ImmuneRACE study (first 160 participants) plus 1,254 subjects from 6 global collaborators. The prospective study material was composed of cDNA or gDNA derived from T cells, B-cell-depleted T cells, or PBMCs. Where HLA class I and class II types were available, the types were taken from metadata supplied by the sample provider, not from assay-based typing. A freely available public database, intended as a resource for researchers studying the immune response to SARS-CoV-2, is where the repertoires were released. Deeply sampled blood TCRbeta repertoires from subjects exposed to, actively infected with, or recovered from COVID-19 were included in the dataset. The sample metadata nearly always contained a de-identified subject ID, COVID-19 status, age in years and sex.

Participants in the prospective study were enrolled through a virtual design, were aged about 18 to 100 years, and lived in about two dozen United States geographic areas. To assign participants to cohorts, the prospective study relied on clinical history that participants themselves reported in a screening survey and a study questionnaire. In the prospective study, mobile phlebotomists collected whole blood, serum and a nasopharyngeal or oropharyngeal swab from each participant. Over a 2-month period, participants in the prospective study had the option of providing additional blood draws and questionnaires. Prospective study blood samples were shipped either frozen or at room temperature before DNA extraction. Remarks on this clone: Its antigen is unknown. No base-level quality is on record; no much larger clone is a single base apart.

TCRbeta CDR3 regions were amplified from genomic DNA by means of the immunoSEQ Assay, a bias-controlled multiplex PCR. The authors' pipeline ran thus. Within the assay, amplification of reference gene primers was used to estimate how many nucleated cells each sample contained. To quantify the absolute abundance of each unique TCRbeta CDR3 rearrangement, sequence reads were collapsed and filtered. For each sample, productive Simpson clonality was calculated as the square root of Simpson's diversity index over productive rearrangements. TCRdb limited this immuneACCESS table to in-frame rearrangements with V and J called. A share of clones is missing; checked studies link under half to unresolved V genes, and the rest is unexplained. V, J and clone size are taken as reported in that table, and D and trimming were inferred from the DNA itself. The sample table shows about 210,000 clones, and under 90% are seen once. About 8.9% of the sample is taken by the ten largest.

The germline V gene (reference sequence) sets CDR1 to SEHNR and CDR2 to FQNEAQ. V loses 0 bases at its end and J loses 4 bases; junction bases beyond the gene matches: 4. Spanning cysteine to phenylalanine, the CDR3 consists of 16 amino acids. Solely the CDR3 DNA is kept, with 48 bases framed from the first base. Here is what the overall study found, with its caveats: The amount of clinical and demographic metadata varied by source and participant and was provided uncurated.

The origin of this receptor is a woman aged 45-59 years with acute COVID-19. The sample was PBMCs or T cells enriched from blood (not recorded which). The sequence is built from TRBV7-9 and TRBJ1-4, with TRBD1 matching 8 junction bases. The CDR3 amino acid sequence is: CASSLAGTGFNEKLFF. Here is the DNA: TGTGCCAGCAGCTTAGCGGGGACAGGCTTTAATGAAAAACTGTTTTTT.